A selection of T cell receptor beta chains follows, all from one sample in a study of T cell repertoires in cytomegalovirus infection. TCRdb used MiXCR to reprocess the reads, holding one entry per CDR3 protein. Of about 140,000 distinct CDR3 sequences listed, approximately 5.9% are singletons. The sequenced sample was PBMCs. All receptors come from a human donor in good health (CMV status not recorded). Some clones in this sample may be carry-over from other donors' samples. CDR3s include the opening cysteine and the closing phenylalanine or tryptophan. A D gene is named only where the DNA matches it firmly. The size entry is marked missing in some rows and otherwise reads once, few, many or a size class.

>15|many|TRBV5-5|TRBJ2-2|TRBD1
CASSRDRTNTGELFF
TGTGCCAGCAGCCGGGACAGGACGAACACCGGGGAGCTGTTTTTT
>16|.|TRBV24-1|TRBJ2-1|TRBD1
CATSDNEGAYYNEQFF
TGTGCCACCAGTGATAATGAGGGGGCGTACTACAATGAGCAGTTCTTC
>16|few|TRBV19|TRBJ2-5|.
CASTSPRRGHQETQYF
TGTGCCAGTACCTCACCCCGGAGGGGGCACCAAGAGACCCAGTACTTC
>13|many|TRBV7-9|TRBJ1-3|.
CASSLSSGNTIYF
TGTGCCAGCAGCCTCAGCTCTGGAAACACCATATATTTT
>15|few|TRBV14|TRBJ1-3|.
CASSELRSAGNTIYF
TGTGCCAGCAGCGAGTTAAGGTCGGCTGGAAACACCATATATTTT
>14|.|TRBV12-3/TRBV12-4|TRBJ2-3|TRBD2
CASSFLAGTDTQYF
TGTGCCAGCAGTTTCCTAGCGGGCACAGATACGCAGTATTTT
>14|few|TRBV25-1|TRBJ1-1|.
CASSEYRDDTEAFF
TGTGCCAGCAGTGAATATAGAGATGACACTGAAGCTTTCTTT
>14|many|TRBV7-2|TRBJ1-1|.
CASSPSTGRTEAFF
TGTGCCAGCAGCCCCAGTACAGGGCGGACTGAAGCTTTCTTT
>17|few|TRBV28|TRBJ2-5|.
CASSLLGGGQGQETQYF
TGTGCCAGCAGTTTACTCGGGGGGGGACAGGGACAAGAGACCCAGTACTTC
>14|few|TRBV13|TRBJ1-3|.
CASSARGAGNTIYF
TGTGCCAGCAGCGCCCGGGGGGCTGGAAACACCATATATTTT
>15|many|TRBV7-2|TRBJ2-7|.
CASSERVVFSYEQYF
TGTGCCAGCAGCGAAAGGGTCGTCTTTTCCTACGAGCAGTACTTC
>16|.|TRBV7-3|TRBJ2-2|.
CASSLTPRQAGEELFF
TGTGCCAGCAGCTTAACCCCCAGACAGGCTGGGGAGGAGCTGTTTTTT
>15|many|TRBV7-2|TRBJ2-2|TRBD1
CASSLGDRPTGELFF
TGTGCCAGCAGCTTAGGGGACAGGCCCACCGGGGAGCTGTTTTTT